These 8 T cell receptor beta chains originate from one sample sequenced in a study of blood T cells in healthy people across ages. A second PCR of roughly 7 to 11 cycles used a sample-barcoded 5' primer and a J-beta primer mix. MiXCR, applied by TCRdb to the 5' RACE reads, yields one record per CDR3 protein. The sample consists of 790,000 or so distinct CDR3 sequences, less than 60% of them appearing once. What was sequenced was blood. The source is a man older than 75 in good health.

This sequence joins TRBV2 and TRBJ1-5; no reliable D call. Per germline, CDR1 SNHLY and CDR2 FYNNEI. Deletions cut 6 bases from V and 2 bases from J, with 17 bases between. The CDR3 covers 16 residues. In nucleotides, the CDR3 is TGTGCCAGCAGCAGGCCGGAGGGTGGGGGCAATCAGCCCCAGCATTTT. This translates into CASSRPEGGGNQPQHF.

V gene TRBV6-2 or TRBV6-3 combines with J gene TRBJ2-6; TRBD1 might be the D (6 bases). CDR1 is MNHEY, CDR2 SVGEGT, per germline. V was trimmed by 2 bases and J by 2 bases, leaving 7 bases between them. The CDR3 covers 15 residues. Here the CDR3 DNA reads TGTGCCAGCAGTTACGAGGGGGCTGGGGCCAACGTCCTGACTTTC. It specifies CASSYEGAGANVLTF.

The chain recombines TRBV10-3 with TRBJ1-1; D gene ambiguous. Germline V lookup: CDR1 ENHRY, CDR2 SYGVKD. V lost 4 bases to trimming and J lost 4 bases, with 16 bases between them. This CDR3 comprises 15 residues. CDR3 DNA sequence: TGTGCCATCAGTGGGTCGACGGGGTTGAGCACTGAAGCTTTCTTT. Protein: CAISGSTGLSTEAFF.

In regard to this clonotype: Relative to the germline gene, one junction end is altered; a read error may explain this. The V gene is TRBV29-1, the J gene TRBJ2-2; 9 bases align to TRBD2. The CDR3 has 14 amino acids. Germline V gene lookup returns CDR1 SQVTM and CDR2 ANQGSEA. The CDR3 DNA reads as TGCAGCATTAAATCGGGACTAGCCACCGGGGGGCTGTTTTTT. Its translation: CSIKSGLATGGLFF.

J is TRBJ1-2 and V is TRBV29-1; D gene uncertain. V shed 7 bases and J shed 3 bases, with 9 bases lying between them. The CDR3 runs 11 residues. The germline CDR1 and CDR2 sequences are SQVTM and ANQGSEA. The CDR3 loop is CSASGYYGYTF. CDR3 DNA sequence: TGCAGCGCTTCAGGCTACTATGGCTACACCTTC. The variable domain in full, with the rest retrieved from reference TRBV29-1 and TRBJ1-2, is SAVISQKPSRDICQRGTSLTIQCQVDSQVTMMFWYRQQPGQSLTLIATANQGSEATYESGFVIDKFPISRPNLTFSTLTVSNMSPEDSSIYLCSASGYYGYTFGSGTRLTVV.

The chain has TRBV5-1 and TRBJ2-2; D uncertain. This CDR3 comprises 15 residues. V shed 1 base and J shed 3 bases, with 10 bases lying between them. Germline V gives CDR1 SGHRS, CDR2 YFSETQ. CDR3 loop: CASSLQVEYTGELFF. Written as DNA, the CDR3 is TGCGCCAGCAGCTTGCAGGTCGAATACACCGGGGAGCTGTTTTTT.

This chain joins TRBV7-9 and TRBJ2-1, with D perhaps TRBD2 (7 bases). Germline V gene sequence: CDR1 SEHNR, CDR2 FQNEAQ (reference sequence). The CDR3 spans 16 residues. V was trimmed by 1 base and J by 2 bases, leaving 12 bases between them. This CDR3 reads CASSLGEGGPYNEQFF. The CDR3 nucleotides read TGTGCCAGCAGCTTAGGGGAGGGGGGACCCTACAATGAGCAGTTCTTC.

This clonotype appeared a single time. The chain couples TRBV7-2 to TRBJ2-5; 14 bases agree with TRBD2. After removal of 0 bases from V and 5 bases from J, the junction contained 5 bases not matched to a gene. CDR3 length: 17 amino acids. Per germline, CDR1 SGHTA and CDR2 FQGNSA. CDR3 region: CASSLAGTSGSGETQYF. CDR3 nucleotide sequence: TGTGCCAGCAGCTTAGCGGGGACTAGCGGGAGTGGGGAGACCCAGTACTTC.